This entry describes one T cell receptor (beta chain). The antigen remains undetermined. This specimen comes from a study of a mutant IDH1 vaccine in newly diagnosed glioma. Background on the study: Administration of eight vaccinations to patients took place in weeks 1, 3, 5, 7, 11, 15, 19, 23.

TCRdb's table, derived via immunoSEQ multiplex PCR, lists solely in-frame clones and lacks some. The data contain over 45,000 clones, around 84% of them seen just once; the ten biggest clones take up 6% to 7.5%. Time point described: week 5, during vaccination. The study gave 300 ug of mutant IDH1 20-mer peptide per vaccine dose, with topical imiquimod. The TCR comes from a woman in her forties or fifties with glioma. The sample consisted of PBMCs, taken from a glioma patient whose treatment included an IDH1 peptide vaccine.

The CDR3 sequence is CASSWDRTSYNEQFF. The CDR3 region has the DNA TGCGCCAGCAGCTGGGACAGGACCTCCTACAATGAGCAGTTCTTC. V is TRBV5-1 and J is TRBJ2-1; 8 positions agree with TRBD1. This CDR3 contains 15 residues. Germline-derived CDR1 and CDR2 are SGHRS and YFSETQ. The trim removed 3 bases at V and 0 bases at J, leaving 2 bases unmatched.